The clone carrying this TCR beta chain was picked up many times. Its antigen is not identified. This entry comes from a study of T cells in Graves' hyperthyroidism and ophthalmopathy. Amplification targeted TCR beta CDR3 regions from RNA transcripts. The TCR CDR3 was amplified in a first-round RT-PCR using the HTBI primer set. Using its own MiXCR run on the multiplex PCR reads, TCRdb lists one record per CDR3 protein. The table has about 620,000 distinct CDR3 sequences, around 15% seen once; the top ten hold around 4%. The study's findings and limits: A model built on 13 V-J features separated ophthalmopathy from stable hyperthyroidism. Most thyroid clonotypes expanded above 0.001 appeared in blood too. The model anticipated ophthalmopathy a median approximately 6.7 months pre-onset.

Absence of ophthalmopathy progression within 18 months defined stable Graves' hyperthyroidism. The source material was blood. This TCR came from a woman in her twenties or thirties with Graves' hyperthyroidism.

CDR3 region: CASSLTFYEQYF. CDR3 DNA sequence: TGTGCCAGCAGCCTCACTTTCTACGAGCAGTACTTC. The V gene is TRBV7-2, the J gene TRBJ2-7; D is unclear. The germline V and J ends were trimmed by 5 bases and 3 bases, with 8 bases remaining between them. This CDR3 has 12 amino acids. Germline CDR1 reads SGHTA; CDR2 reads FQGNSA.